Shown below are 29 T cell receptor beta chains from a single sample sequenced in a study of T cells in Graves' hyperthyroidism and ophthalmopathy. Regions amplified from RNA transcripts were the TCR beta CDR3 regions. First-round RT-PCR with HTBI primers amplified the TCR CDR3 region. TCRdb re-analysed the multiplex PCR reads in MiXCR, keeping a single row per CDR3 protein. The table records around 350,000 distinct CDR3 sequences, roughly an eighth of them present only once. The sample consisted of blood. The receptor set was obtained from a woman aged 18-29 years with Graves' hyperthyroidism.

This clonotype was recorded many times. V gene TRBV12-3 or TRBV12-4 combines with J gene TRBJ1-2; 7 nucleotides line up with TRBD1. This CDR3 contains 15 residues. V lost 4 bases to trimming and J lost 2 bases; unmatched junction nucleotides: 7. The CDR3 region has the DNA TGTGCCAGCAGTTACTCAGGGACAGCCAACTATGGCTACACCTTC. This gives the protein CASSYSGTANYGYTF.

To note about this clonotype: Since a much larger clone is just one base distant, this may be a read error. The genes are TRBV6-9 and TRBJ2-7; D is possibly TRBD2 (5 bases). Germline lookup yields CDR1 MNHGY and CDR2 SVAAGI. Trimming took 3 bases from V and 0 from J, leaving 12 bases between them. This CDR3 has 15 residues. The CDR3 coding sequence is TGTGCCAGCAGTTACCGGGGTGCCCCCTCCTACGAGCAGTACTTC. Its translation is CASSYRGAPSYEQYF.

The chain carries TRBV12-3 or TRBV12-4 and TRBJ1-5; the D gene is possibly TRBD1 (5 bases). The CDR3 covers 14 residues. Deletions cut 2 bases from V and 4 bases from J, with 9 bases between. CDR3 nucleotides: TGTGCCAGCAGTTTATGGGGGGTTAATCAGCCCCAGCATTTT. Its protein is CASSLWGVNQPQHF.

This clonotype was found many times. This chain connects TRBV18 to TRBJ2-3; 9 positions match TRBD1. The CDR3 has 14 amino acids. With V trimmed by 6 bases and J by 6 bases, 7 bases remained unmatched. Germline V gene data show CDR1 as KGHSH and CDR2 as LQKENI. DNA of the CDR3: TGTGCCAGCTCGACCCGGGACAGGGTTGATACGCAGTATTTT. The encoded protein is CASSTRDRVDTQYF.

This chain connects TRBV7-9 to TRBJ2-7; tentative D call: TRBD1 (7 bases). The CDR3 totals 17 residues. Per germline, CDR1 SEHNR and CDR2 FQNEAQ (reference sequence). Trimming cost V 0 bases and J 5 bases, with 20 bases left between them. Here the CDR3 DNA reads TGTGCCAGCAGCTTAGCCGCAGGGGGGCGCCTCGACAACGAGCAGTACTTC. This codes for CASSLAAGGRLDNEQYF. Full variable domain (missing parts from reference TRBV7-9 and TRBJ2-7): DTGVSQNPRHKITKRGQNVTFRCDPISEHNRLYWYRQTLGQGPEFLTYFQNEAQLEKSRLLSDRFSAERPKGSFSTLEIQRTEQGDSAMYLCASSLAAGGRLDNEQYFGPGTRLTVT.

This clonotype was observed at least ten times. The V and J genes are TRBV12-3 or TRBV12-4 and TRBJ1-4; D ambiguous. The CDR3 totals 13 residues. V was clipped by 3 bases and J by 5 bases, with 7 bases between them. The chain's CDR3 is CASSFTNNEKLFF. The CDR3 DNA sequence: TGTGCCAGCAGTTTTACAAACAATGAAAAACTGTTTTTT.

The table lists this clonotype with many counts. The V gene is TRBV27, the J gene TRBJ1-1; D ambiguous. Germline lookup yields CDR1 MNHEY and CDR2 SMNVEV (reference sequence). The CDR3 runs 15 residues. The germline V and J ends were trimmed by 0 bases and 8 bases, with 16 bases remaining between them. The CDR3 coding sequence is TGTGCCAGCAGTTTATCCCCCCGTGGCCAACTAGAAGCTTTCTTT. Its protein is CASSLSPRGQLEAFF.

This clonotype was detected ten times or more. The chain carries TRBV28 and TRBJ2-7; TRBD1 agrees at 9 bases. Germline trimming cut 5 bases from V and 0 bases from J; bases unmatched to any gene: 11. The CDR3 has 17 residues. Germline values: CDR1 MDHEN, CDR2 SYDVKM. CDR3 coding DNA: TGTGCCAGCAGTGTATTGGGACAGGGATCGAGCTCCTACGAGCAGTACTTC. Translating it yields CASSVLGQGSSSYEQYF.

This clonotype was found many times. The chain carries TRBV24-1 and TRBJ2-5, with TRBD1 matching over 10 bases. CDR3 length: 15 residues. The J segment lost 3 bases and the V segment lost 6 bases, leaving 6 bases of the junction unmatched. In germline, CDR1 is KGHDR, CDR2 SFDVKD. The CDR3 coding sequence is TGTGCCACCAGTTCTGTGGGACAGGGGAAAGAGACCCAGTACTTC. Encoded protein: CATSSVGQGKETQYF.

This clonotype was observed many times. The chain is built from TRBV10-3 and TRBJ1-1; D might be TRBD1 (5 bases). Germline loops: CDR1 ENHRY, CDR2 SYGVKD. This CDR3 comprises 15 residues. The V gene lost 3 bases and the J gene lost 3 bases, with 14 bases spanning the gap. In DNA, the CDR3 is TGTGCCATCAGTGACACGGGGGGGGGTCACACTGAAGCTTTCTTT. Protein product: CAISDTGGGHTEAFF.

This clonotype was seen repeatedly, ten times or more. The genes are TRBV19 and TRBJ1-5, with 9 bases identical to TRBD1. With V trimmed by 4 bases and J by 7 bases, 14 bases remained unmatched. Germline CDR1 and CDR2: LNHDA and SQIVND (reference sequence). This CDR3 comprises 17 residues. CDR3 sequence: CASSREGQGVINQPQHF. The CDR3 nucleotides are TGTGCCAGTAGTAGAGAGGGACAGGGCGTAATCAACCAGCCCCAGCATTTT.

This clonotype was seen at least ten times. V usage is TRBV3-1 and J usage is TRBJ2-3; 8 bases fit TRBD2. V was clipped by 4 bases and J by 2 bases; unmatched bases: 2. Germline V gives CDR1 LGHDT, CDR2 YNNKEL (reference sequence). The CDR3 has 14 amino acids. CDR3 sequence: CASSLSGITDTQYF. In DNA, the CDR3 is TGTGCCAGCAGCCTTAGCGGGATCACAGATACGCAGTATTTT.

The chain recombines TRBV28 with TRBJ2-7; possibly TRBD1 or TRBD2 for D (5 bases each). Trimming shortened V by 11 bases and J by 0 bases, and 20 bases separated the two germline ends. CDR3 length: 15 amino acids. From germline, CDR1 is MDHEN and CDR2 SYDVKM. CDR3 bases: TGTGCCGGGGGTGATTCCGGGACGGGCTCCTACGAGCAGTACTTC. Its translation is CAGGDSGTGSYEQYF.

Many counts were recorded for this clonotype. The CDR3 DNA reads TGTGCCAGCAGTGATTCCGGGCTTTCAAGAGCCTACGAGCAGTACTTC. Translating gives CASSDSGLSRAYEQYF. This chain uses TRBV25-1 with TRBJ2-7; D is unresolved. There are 16 residues in the CDR3. V lost 3 bases, J lost 2 bases, and 17 bases lay in between. Germline V gives CDR1 MGHDK, CDR2 SYGVNS.

This chain links TRBV5-1 with TRBJ2-1; 13 bases match TRBD2. This CDR3 contains 17 residues. Germline CDR1 and CDR2: SGHRS and YFSETQ. V lost 3 bases to trimming and J lost 4 bases; unmatched junction nucleotides: 7. CDR3 DNA: TGCGCCAGCAGCTCCAAGGGACTAGCGGGACCATACAATGAGCAGTTCTTC. Translation: CASSSKGLAGPYNEQFF.

This clonotype occurred many times. This chain uses TRBV7-9 with TRBJ1-2; 11 bases fit TRBD1. J gave up 1 base and V 1 base, and 11 bases lay outside the gene matches. This CDR3 is 19 amino acids long. Germline V CDR1 and CDR2: SEHNR, FQNEAQ (reference sequence). DNA of the CDR3: TGTGCCAGCAGCTTAGAATGGTCGGGACAGGGGGATCTTAACTATGGCTACACCTTC. It is translated as CASSLEWSGQGDLNYGYTF. Looking up the rest from reference TRBV7-9 and TRBJ1-2 gives the full variable domain: DTGVSQNPRHKITKRGQNVTFRCDPISEHNRLYWYRQTLGQGPEFLTYFQNEAQLEKSRLLSDRFSAERPKGSFSTLEIQRTEQGDSAMYLCASSLEWSGQGDLNYGYTFGSGTRLTVV.

At least ten counts were recorded for this clonotype. V usage is TRBV6-1 and J usage is TRBJ2-5; the match to TRBD2 covers 13 bases. The trim removed 6 bases at V and 2 bases at J, leaving 6 bases unmatched. Germline V gene data show CDR1 as MNHNS and CDR2 as SASEGT. The CDR3 covers 16 residues. CDR3 coding DNA: TGTGCCAGCAGCTCAACACTAGCGGGGGGGCAAGAGACCCAGTACTTC. Protein product: CASSSTLAGGQETQYF.

This sequence joins TRBV4-1 and TRBJ2-3; no definite D call. The CDR3 has 16 residues. CDR1 is MGHRA, CDR2 YSYEKL, per germline. The V gene lost 1 base and the J gene lost 3 bases, with 14 bases spanning the gap. The CDR3 reads CASSQAAEMWTDTQYF. As DNA, the CDR3 is TGCGCCAGCAGCCAAGCCGCAGAGATGTGGACAGATACGCAGTATTTT.

This clonotype has only a few counts. V gene TRBV25-1 combines with J gene TRBJ2-1; possible D gene TRBD1, 7 bases. The germline V and J ends were trimmed by 8 bases and 0 bases, with 14 bases remaining between them. Germline V gives CDR1 MGHDK, CDR2 SYGVNS. CDR3 length: 15 amino acids. CDR3 coding DNA: TGTGCCAGCTCAGGAGGGACAGTCTCCTACAATGAGCAGTTCTTC. As protein: CASSGGTVSYNEQFF. Full variable domain (missing parts from reference TRBV25-1 and TRBJ2-1): EADIYQTPRYLVIGTGKKITLECSQTMGHDKMYWYQQDPGMELHLIHYSYGVNSTEKGDLSSESTVSRIRTEHFPLTLESARPSHTSQYLCASSGGTVSYNEQFFGPGTRLTVL.

The chain has TRBV30 and TRBJ1-5, with unresolved D. The germline gives CDR1 GTSNPN, CDR2 SVGIG (reference sequence). The CDR3 is made up of 12 amino acids. Trimming took 1 base from V and 9 from J, leaving 10 bases between them. The CDR3 DNA reads as TGTGCCTGGAGTGCCAGCCGTGGGCCCCAGCATTTT. Residues: CAWSASRGPQHF.

The table lists this clonotype with a few counts. The chain employs TRBV9 and TRBJ1-5; tentative D call: TRBD1 (5 bases). This CDR3 region has 14 residues. CDR1 and CDR2 from the germline V gene are SGDLS and YYNGEE. V lost 0 bases, J lost 6 bases, and 10 bases lay in between. CDR3 DNA sequence: TGTGCCAGCAGCGTAGGGGGGGAAGGTCAGCCCCAGCATTTT. Translation: CASSVGGEGQPQHF.

Many counts were recorded for this clonotype. V gene TRBV27 combines with J gene TRBJ2-5; D is perhaps TRBD1 (5 bases). The CDR3 is made up of 14 amino acids. The ends were cut back, 5 bases at V and 1 base at J, with 11 bases in the middle. Germline CDR1 reads MNHEY; CDR2 reads SMNVEV (reference sequence). The DNA of the CDR3 is TGTGCCAGCAGTACAACCAGGGTCCAAGAGACCCAGTACTTC. It specifies CASSTTRVQETQYF.

The J gene is TRBJ1-2, the V gene TRBV19; 11 bases agree with TRBD1. The CDR3 runs 14 residues. Germline V gene sequence: CDR1 LNHDA, CDR2 SQIVND (reference sequence). Trimming at V came to 7 bases and at J to 7 bases, leaving 8 bases not matched to a gene. The CDR3 nucleotides are TGTGCCAGTACTTCGACCGGGACAGGGGGTGGCTACACCTTC. It encodes CASTSTGTGGGYTF.

This clonotype was counted many times. The J gene is TRBJ1-5, the V gene TRBV20-1; unclear D gene. CDR1 is DFQATT and CDR2 is SNEGSKA in the germline V gene (reference sequence). V shed 3 bases and J shed 0 bases, with 12 bases lying between them. The CDR3 totals 15 residues. CDR3 loop: CSASQLANSNQPQHF. CDR3 bases: TGCAGTGCTAGCCAGTTGGCTAATAGCAATCAGCCCCAGCATTTT.

This clonotype was found many times. The CDR3 region is CASTLPDRGNNSPLHF. The CDR3 coding sequence is TGTGCCAGCACCCTCCCGGACAGGGGGAATAATTCACCCCTCCACTTT. This chain uses TRBV28 with TRBJ1-6, with TRBD1 matching 10 bases. Germline V gene data show CDR1 as MDHEN and CDR2 as SYDVKM. V gave up 7 bases and J gave up 5 bases; unmatched junction bases: 8. The CDR3 spans 16 residues.

V gene TRBV2 combines with J gene TRBJ2-7; 11 bases map to TRBD1. J gave up 5 bases and V 3 bases, and 3 bases lay outside the gene matches. The CDR3 is 14 amino acids. Germline CDR1 and CDR2: SNHLY and FYNNEI. CDR3 sequence reads: CASSDGGQGDEQYF. Written as DNA, the CDR3 is TGTGCCAGCAGTGATGGGGGACAGGGGGACGAGCAGTACTTC.

This sequence joins TRBV7-3 and TRBJ2-2; 9 bases line up with TRBD2. Germline CDR1 reads SGHTA; CDR2 reads FQGTGA. The CDR3 loop spans 16 amino acids. Trimming removed 5 bases from V and 2 bases from J; junction bases left unmatched: 6. This CDR3 is CASSTQRGANTGELFF. The CDR3 coding sequence is TGTGCCAGCAGCACCCAGCGGGGGGCTAACACCGGGGAGCTGTTTTTT.

Many counts were recorded for this clonotype. The rearrangement joins TRBV7-9 to TRBJ2-7, with TRBD2 as a possible D gene (6 bases). This CDR3 is 14 amino acids long. Looked up from germline, CDR1 is SEHNR and CDR2 is FQNEAQ (reference sequence). Trimming stripped 5 bases from V and 3 bases from J, with 14 bases between. CDR3 coding DNA: TGTGCCAGCAGCCCTTCCCCGCGGGGCTACGAGCAGTACTTC. It is translated as CASSPSPRGYEQYF. The full variable domain, in which reference TRBV7-9 and TRBJ2-7 provide the parts outside the CDR3, is DTGVSQNPRHKITKRGQNVTFRCDPISEHNRLYWYRQTLGQGPEFLTYFQNEAQLEKSRLLSDRFSAERPKGSFSTLEIQRTEQGDSAMYLCASSPSPRGYEQYFGPGTRLTVT.

This clonotype was counted at least ten times. J is TRBJ2-7 and V is TRBV27, with no clear D. Germline assignment: CDR1 MNHEY and CDR2 SMNVEV (reference sequence). Between the trimmed V and J ends, which lost 3 bases and 2 bases, there was a span of 8 bases. The CDR3 loop spans 13 amino acids. The chain's CDR3 is CASSFGRTYEQYF. The CDR3 DNA reads TGTGCCAGCAGTTTTGGCAGAACCTACGAGCAGTACTTC.